This entry features one T cell receptor (beta chain) sequence. RNA, at roughly 0.5 to 1 ug, was reverse transcribed with random hexamers. One entry per CDR3 protein, called by TCRdb with MiXCR from the immunoSEQ multiplex PCR reads. The sample lists 100,000 to 150,000 distinct CDR3 sequences, 85% to 95% occurring once. The data derive from a study of CD8 T cells in Susac syndrome. The multiple sclerosis control cohort comprised treatment-naive individuals presenting with stable or active relapsing-remitting disease. TEMRA cells were enriched by FACS, while CD8+ and CD4+ T cells were obtained through a negative isolation that was performed magnetically. Germline assignment: CDR1 KGHDR and CDR2 SFDVKD. CDR3 length: 15 amino acids. Trimming took 6 bases from V and 3 from J, leaving 16 bases between them.

Sequenced material: CD8+ T cells from PBMCs. The origin of this receptor is a human donor with multiple sclerosis. The gene calls are TRBV24-1 and TRBJ1-1; weak D call: TRBD1 (6 bases). Here the CDR3 DNA reads TGTGCCACCAGTAGGGCAGGGGAGGGGGACACTGAAGCTTTCTTT. It yields the protein CATSRAGEGDTEAFF.